A single T cell receptor (beta chain) is shown here with its context. Its antigen is currently unknown. Sorted subsets were amplified in replicate PCRs using 200 ng DNA, about 30,000 T cell genomes. Repertoires were generated with immunoSEQ multiplex PCR, while TCRdb's copy carries only in-frame clones and drops some. The sample yields hundreds of thousands of clones, roughly 70% seen once. CDR3 length: 15 amino acids. The V end lost 4 bases, the J end lost 0 bases, and 10 bases lay between the germline ends. CDR1 MNHNS and CDR2 SASEGT come from the germline V gene. This record comes from a study of shared clonotypes between healthy human individuals. General study findings and limits: Sample collection involved blood only; tissue repertoires are likely different. Sequencing depth was a factor that was expected to affect clonotype sharing among donors. The generation probabilities recorded for non-shared clonotypes fell below those of clonotypes shared by all four donors.

The TCR originated in a man aged 30 to 45 in good health. Sequences were obtained from memory CD4+ T cells sorted from blood. This sample's subset: CD45RA-negative fraction. The chain uses TRBV6-1 and TRBJ1-3; D perhaps matches TRBD1 (5 bases). CDR3 in amino acids: CASSATVSSGNTIYF. The CDR3 DNA reads as TGTGCCAGCAGTGCGACAGTAAGCTCTGGAAACACCATATATTTT.